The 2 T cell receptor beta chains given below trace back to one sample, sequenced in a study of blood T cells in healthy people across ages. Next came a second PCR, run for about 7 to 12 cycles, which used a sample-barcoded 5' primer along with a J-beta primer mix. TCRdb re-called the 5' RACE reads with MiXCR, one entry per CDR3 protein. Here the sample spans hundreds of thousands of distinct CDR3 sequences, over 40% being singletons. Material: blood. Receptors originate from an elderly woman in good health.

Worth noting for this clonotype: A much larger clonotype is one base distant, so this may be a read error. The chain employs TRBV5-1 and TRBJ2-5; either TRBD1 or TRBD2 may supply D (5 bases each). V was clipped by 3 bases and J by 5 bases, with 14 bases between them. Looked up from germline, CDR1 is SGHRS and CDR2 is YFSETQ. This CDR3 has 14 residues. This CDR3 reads CASSSPDGAETQYF. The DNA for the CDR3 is TGCGCCAGCAGCTCCCCAGACGGGGCGGAGACCCAGTACTTC.

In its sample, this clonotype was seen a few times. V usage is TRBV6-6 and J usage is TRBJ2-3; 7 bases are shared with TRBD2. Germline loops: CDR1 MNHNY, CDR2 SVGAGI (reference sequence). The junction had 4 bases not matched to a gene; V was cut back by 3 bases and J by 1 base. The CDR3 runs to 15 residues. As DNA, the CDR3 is TGTGCCAGCAGTTATTACACTAGCGGCACAGATACGCAGTATTTT. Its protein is CASSYYTSGTDTQYF.